Sequencing of this T cell receptor beta chain was carried out in a study of T cells after yellow fever vaccination. MiXCR, run by TCRdb on the 5' RACE reads, gives a single entry per CDR3 protein. Among some 550,000 distinct CDR3 sequences listed, roughly a fifth were seen once. This sample comprised PBMCs, obtained 15 days after the yellow fever booster vaccination. The clonotype was recovered from a man aged 25 to 45 who received the YFV17D yellow fever vaccine.

CDR3 sequence: CASSVLAGAWNEQFF. The CDR3 DNA follows: TGTGCCAGCTCAGTCTTAGCGGGGGCTTGGAATGAGCAGTTCTTC. The J gene is TRBJ2-1, the V gene TRBV18; 9 bases fit TRBD2. Germline trimming cut 5 bases from V and 7 bases from J; bases unmatched to any gene: 9. CDR1 is KGHSH and CDR2 is LQKENI in the germline V gene. This CDR3 comprises 15 residues. The full variable domain, in which reference TRBV18 and TRBJ2-1 provide the parts outside the CDR3, is NAGVMQNPRHLVRRRGQEARLRCSPMKGHSHVYWYRQLPEEGLKFMVYLQKENIIDESGMPKERFSAEFPKEGPSILRIQQVVRGDSAAYFCASSVLAGAWNEQFFGPGTRLTVL.